This TCR beta chain was observed in a study of tissue T cells after allogeneic stem cell transplantation. Turning to this clone: Its antigen remains unknown. Each gene name is a mouse one. The read finishes 1 residue shy of the CDR3 end, and the germline J gene is used to complete it.

CDR3 sequences, V/J genes, frequencies and template counts came from survey-depth TCRbeta sequencing. Measured with immunoSEQ multiplex PCR; TCRdb has only the in-frame clones, and not every one. This sample carries around 7,500 clones, 50% of them seen once, and the ten largest clones take around 12%. Germline values: CDR1 SNHLY, CDR2 FYNGKV (reference sequence). The CDR3 consists of 13 residues. Trimming stripped 3 bases from V and 5 bases from J, with 8 bases between. Time point meaning: mouse harvest day 7 after allogeneic transplant. Each mouse received 10^7 T-cell-depleted marrow cells plus 10^6 splenic CD5+ T cells by tail vein. Mice had MHC-mismatched B6 into BALB/c GVHD, sampled day 7 or 14. Whole-study results and caveats: Blood and spleen captured only part of the tissue TCR repertoire. Few T cell clones were shared across patients, but motif clusters showed tissue-specific shared signatures.

The receptor comes from a female BALB/c mouse given C57BL/6 T cells with graft-versus-host disease after an allogeneic hematopoietic cell transplant. The chain is built from TRBV3 and TRBJ2-1, with D perhaps matching TRBD1 (6 bases). What was sequenced was lymph node tissue. The CDR3: CASSFYRDAEQFF. The covered CDR3 bases are TGTGCCAGCAGCTTCTACAGGGATGCTGAGCAGTTC.